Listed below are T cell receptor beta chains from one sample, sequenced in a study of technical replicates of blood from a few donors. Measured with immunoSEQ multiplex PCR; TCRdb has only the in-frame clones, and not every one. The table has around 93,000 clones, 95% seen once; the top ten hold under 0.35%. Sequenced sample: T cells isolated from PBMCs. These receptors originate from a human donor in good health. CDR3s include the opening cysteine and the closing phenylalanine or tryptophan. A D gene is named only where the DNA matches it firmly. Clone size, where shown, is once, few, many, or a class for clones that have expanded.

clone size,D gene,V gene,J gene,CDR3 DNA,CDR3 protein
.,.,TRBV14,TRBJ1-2,TGTGCCAGCAGCCAAGATATCGGACTAGGCTATGGCTACACCTTC,CASSQDIGLGYGYTF
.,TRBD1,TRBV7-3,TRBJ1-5,TGTGCCAGCAGCTTATCAGGGACAGGAGTTCAGCCCCAGCATTTT,CASSLSGTGVQPQHF
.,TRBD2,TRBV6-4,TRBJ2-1,TGTGCCAGCAGTGAAATGATTGGACTAGCGAAGGGTGAGCAGTTCTTC,CASSEMIGLAKGEQFF
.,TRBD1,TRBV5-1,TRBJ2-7,TGCGCCAGCAGCGGGGGACAGAGCTCTACCTACGAGCAGTACTTC,CASSGGQSSTYEQYF
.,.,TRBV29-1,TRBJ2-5,TGCAGCGCAAAAGAGACCCAGTACTTC,CSAKETQYF
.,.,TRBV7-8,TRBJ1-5,TGTGCCAGCAGCTTAGATAGACAGGACAATCAGCCCCAGCATTTT,CASSLDRQDNQPQHF
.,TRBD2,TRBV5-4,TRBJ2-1,TGTGCCAGCAGCTTGGGTACTAGCGGGCGTACGGAGCAGTTCTTC,CASSLGTSGRTEQFF
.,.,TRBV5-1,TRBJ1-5,TGCGCCAGCAGCTTGGGGGCGGGGCAGCCCCAGCATTTT,CASSLGAGQPQHF
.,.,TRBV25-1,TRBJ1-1,TGTGCCAGCAGCCTACAGGGAACCTCTGAAGCTTTCTTT,CASSLQGTSEAFF
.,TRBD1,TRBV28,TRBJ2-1,TGTGCCAGCAGTCTTACGGGACAGGGTATATGTGAGCAGTTCTTC,CASSLTGQGICEQFF
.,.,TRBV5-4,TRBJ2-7,TGTGCCAGCAGCTCAGACATCTCCTACGAGCAGTACTTC,CASSSDISYEQYF
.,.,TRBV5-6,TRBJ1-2,TGTGCCAGCACGGGAGAAGGCGCCCGCCCTAACTATGGCTACACCTTC,CASTGEGARPNYGYTF
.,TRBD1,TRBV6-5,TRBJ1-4,TGTGCCAGCACCCCGGGACAGGGGGTCGAAAAACTGTTTTTT,CASTPGQGVEKLFF
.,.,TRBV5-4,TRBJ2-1,TGTGCCAGCAGCTTATCAGGGGCTGATGAGCAGTTCTTC,CASSLSGADEQFF
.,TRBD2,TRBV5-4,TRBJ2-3,TGTGCCAGCAGCCCCGGGACTAGCGGGAGGTCAGATACGCAGTATTTT,CASSPGTSGRSDTQYF
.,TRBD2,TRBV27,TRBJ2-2,TGTGCCAGCAGACAGACTAGCGGGAGTCCCGGGGAGCTGTTTTTT,CASRQTSGSPGELFF
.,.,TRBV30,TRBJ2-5,TGTGCCTGGAGTGTATACAGGGTGGAGGAGACCCAGTACTTC,CAWSVYRVEETQYF
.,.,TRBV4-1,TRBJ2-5,TGCGCCAGCAGCCAAGATAGGGGGGGTGAGACCCAGTACTTC,CASSQDRGGETQYF
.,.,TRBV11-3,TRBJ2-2,TGTGCCAGCAGCTTACACGAGCCCGGGGAGCTGTTTTTT,CASSLHEPGELFF
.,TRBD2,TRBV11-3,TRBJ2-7,TGTGCCAGCAGCCCTTGGACTAGCGGGAGCTTCGACGAGCAGTACTTC,CASSPWTSGSFDEQYF
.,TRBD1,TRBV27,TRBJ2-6,TGTGCCAGCAGTAAATATGACAGGGATTACAGCAACGTCCTGACTTTC,CASSKYDRDYSNVLTF
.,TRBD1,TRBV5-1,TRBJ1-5,TGCGCCAGCAGCCTGGGACAGGGGGATCAGCCCCAGCATTTT,CASSLGQGDQPQHF
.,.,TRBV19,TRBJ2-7,TGTGCCAGCAGCGACTATAGAGTCTACGAGCAGTACTTC,CASSDYRVYEQYF
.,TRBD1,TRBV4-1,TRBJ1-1,TGCGCCAGCAGCTTGGACAGGGAAAAAGGGGTGAACACTGAAGCTTTCTTT,CASSLDREKGVNTEAFF
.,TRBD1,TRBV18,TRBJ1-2,TGTGCCAGCTCACCATCGGGACAGCCGAACTATGGCTACACCTTC,CASSPSGQPNYGYTF
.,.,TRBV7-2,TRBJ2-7,TGTGCCAGCAGCTTAGCGATGACTAGAGACGAGCAGTACTTC,CASSLAMTRDEQYF
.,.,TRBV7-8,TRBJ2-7,TGTGCCAGCAGCCCCCCTAGCTACGAGCAGTACTTC,CASSPPSYEQYF
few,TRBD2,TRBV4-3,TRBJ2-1,TGCGCCAGCAGCCGGAATCTAGCGGGGGAAGCGATTAACAATGAGCAGTTCTTC,CASSRNLAGEAINNEQFF
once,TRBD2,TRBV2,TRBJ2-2,TGTGCCAGCAGTGAAGCGGTTCTAGCGGGAGCGAGCACCGGGGAGCTGTTTTTT,CASSEAVLAGASTGELFF
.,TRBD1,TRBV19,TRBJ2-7,TGTGCCAGTAGTGTCCGGGACAGGGCTGCCGAGCAGTACTTC,CASSVRDRAAEQYF
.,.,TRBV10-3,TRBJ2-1,TGTGCCACCGTCGCCTACAATGAGCAGTTCTTC,CATVAYNEQFF
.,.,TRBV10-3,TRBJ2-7,TGTGCCATCAACCCGGGGCAGGGGTACGAGCAGTACTTC,CAINPGQGYEQYF
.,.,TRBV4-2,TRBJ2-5,TGTGCCAGCAGGTCTCTAGCGCTAGAAGGTGGAGAGACCCAGTACTTC,CASRSLALEGGETQYF
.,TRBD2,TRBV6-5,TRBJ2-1,TGTGCCAGCAGTTCCCCTCCTAGCGGGAGTGGCTATGAGCAGTTCTTC,CASSSPPSGSGYEQFF
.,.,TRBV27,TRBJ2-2,TGTGCCAGCAGTTTAGGCCAGTATTACACCGGGGAGCTGTTTTTT,CASSLGQYYTGELFF
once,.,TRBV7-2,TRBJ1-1,TGTGCCAGCAGCCATAGGACAAGGGCCTCGAACACTGAAGCTTTCTTT,CASSHRTRASNTEAFF
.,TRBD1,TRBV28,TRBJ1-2,TGTGCCAGCAGTGGTCCGGGACAGGGTTTCTATGGCTACACCTTC,CASSGPGQGFYGYTF
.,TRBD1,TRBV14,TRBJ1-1,TGTGCCAGCAGCCATTCAGGGGGGGAAGCTTTCTTT,CASSHSGGEAFF
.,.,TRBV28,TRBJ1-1,TGTGCCAGCAGTTCGAATACAGGGACCAAAAATGAAGCTTTCTTT,CASSSNTGTKNEAFF
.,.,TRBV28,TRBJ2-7,TGTGCCAGCAGATCAGGGGATGGCTACGAGCAGTACTTC,CASRSGDGYEQYF
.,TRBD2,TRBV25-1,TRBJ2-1,TGTGCCAGCAGTTCTACTAGCGGGAGGGACTACAATGAGCAGTTCTTC,CASSSTSGRDYNEQFF
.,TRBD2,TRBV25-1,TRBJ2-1,TGTGCCAGCAGTGAATCCTTAACTAGCGGGGACACCTACAATGAGCAGTTCTTC,CASSESLTSGDTYNEQFF
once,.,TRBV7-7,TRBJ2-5,TGTGCTAGCAGCTTAGGACTTGTAGAGACCCAGTACTTC,CASSLGLVETQYF
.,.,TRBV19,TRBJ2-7,TGTGCCAGTAGTGCCTCCATGGAGGGTCACGAGCAGTACTTC,CASSASMEGHEQYF
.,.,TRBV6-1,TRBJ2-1,TGTGCCAGCAGTGAAATAGGCGGGAAAGACGCTCGTGGCAATGAGCAGTTCTTC,CASSEIGGKDARGNEQFF
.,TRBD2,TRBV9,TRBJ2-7,TGTGCCAGCAGCGTAGGACCCCAGCGGGAGATCTCCTACGAGCAGTACTTC,CASSVGPQREISYEQYF
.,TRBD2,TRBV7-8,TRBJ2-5,TGTGCCAGCAGCAGAACCGGGACTAGCGGCAAAGAGACCCAGTACTTC,CASSRTGTSGKETQYF